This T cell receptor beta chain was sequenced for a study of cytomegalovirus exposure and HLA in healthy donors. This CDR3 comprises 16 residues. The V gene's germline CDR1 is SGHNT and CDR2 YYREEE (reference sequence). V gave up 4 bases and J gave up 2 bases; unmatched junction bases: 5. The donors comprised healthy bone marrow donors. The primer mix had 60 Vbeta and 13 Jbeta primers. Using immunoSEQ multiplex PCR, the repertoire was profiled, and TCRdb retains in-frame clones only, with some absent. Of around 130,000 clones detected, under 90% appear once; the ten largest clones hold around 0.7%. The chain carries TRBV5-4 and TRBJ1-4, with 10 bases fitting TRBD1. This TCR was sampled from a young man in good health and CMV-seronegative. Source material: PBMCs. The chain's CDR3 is CASSSRDRGTNEKLFF. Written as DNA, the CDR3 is TGTGCCAGCAGCAGCCGGGACAGGGGCACTAATGAAAAACTGTTTTTT. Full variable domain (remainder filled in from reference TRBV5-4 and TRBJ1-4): ETGVTQSPTHLIKTRGQQVTLRCSSQSGHNTVSWYQQALGQGPQFIFQYYREEENGRGNFPPRFSGLQFPNYSSELNVNALELDDSALYLCASSSRDRGTNEKLFFGSGTQLSVL.